This T cell receptor (beta chain) was retrieved from a study of shared clonotypes between healthy human individuals (dated by TCRdb to the early 2020s). Regarding the complete study: The cohort included a few men and a couple of women between 18 and 49 years of age. Per donor, leukapheresis produced somewhere between about 0.9 and 9.5 billion PBMCs. To increase sequencing depth and limit assay-specific biases, different laboratories used diverse techniques to prepare libraries and sequence TCR repertoires. Blood TCR repertoires of roughly five healthy adults were deeply sequenced to estimate repertoire size and the extent of clonotype sharing between individuals.

Using the deep immunoSEQ assay, multiplex PCR amplified TCR CDR3 regions from genomic DNA. Genomic DNA extracted from each cell subset was distributed evenly over all wells of several immunoSEQ 96-well plates, and each plate served as one replicate. For unsorted PBMC, roughly 330 ng genomic DNA, equal to tens of thousands of T cell genomes, was loaded into each replicate PCR. Unsorted PBMC genomic DNA was sequenced across ten immunoSEQ deep assay plates. The purified libraries were quantified using a Qubit 3.0 fluorometer, sized with a Bioanalyzer 2100, and then quantified again using the KAPA Library Quantification kit. Every immunoSEQ 96-well plate was sequenced on a separate single-read 150-cycle Illumina NextSeq 550 flow cell. In the authors' own workflow: Because the immunoSEQ output included only junctional sequences and no quality scores, the filtering could not be the same as the filtering used for full-length reads. Sequences were annotated with PyIR, a Python wrapper for IgBLAST v1.9, using IMGT germline references to assign V/J genes and CDR3. Reads with weak V/J assignments (E-value above 1e-6), missing CDR3, stop codons, out-of-frame junctions, or ambiguous translated residues were removed. V3J clonotypes were defined by identical inferred V gene, J gene, and CDR3 amino acid sequence. The percentage overlap between two repertoires was calculated by dividing the number of shared unique clonotypes by the size of the smaller repertoire. Three approaches were used to assess repertoire richness: RTK rarefaction, the Chao1 estimator, and Recon v2.1 estimates of unobserved clonotypes. In its TCRdb copy, this immuneACCESS table keeps in-frame sequences only and misses some clones. Where compared with another copy, unresolved V genes explain less than half of these, and the others have no known cause. V, J and clone size were drawn from that table, and D and trimming were deduced from the DNA. The sample table shows about 460,000 clones, and approximately 71% are seen once. The ten largest clones represent approximately 12% of the sample.

Points on this clone: Which antigen it targets is not known. No base quality information exists; no much larger clone differs at one position.

Reading from cysteine to phenylalanine, the CDR3 counts 19 amino acids. Just the 57-base CDR3 DNA is kept, in frame starting at base 1. CDR1 SGHRS and CDR2 YFSETQ were looked up in the germline V gene. Germline trimming amounts to 2 bases on V and 3 bases on J, with 17 as the count of junction bases outside the gene matches. What the work shows at the level of the full study, not this receptor alone: Because the study included a small number of donors, the genetic and exposure-history diversity represented was limited. Sampling was restricted to blood, and TCR repertoires in tissues likely differ from the TCR repertoires found in blood. Pairwise subsampling led to the expectation that sequencing depth would affect the degree of clonotype sharing among donors.

The donors were healthy, HIV-negative adults with no recently reported acute infections or vaccinations. Only Caucasian adults living in Nashville, Tennessee, USA were represented among the donors. In the unsorted samples, approximately 85 million PBMCs were counted, and genomic DNA was extracted using the QIAamp DNA Blood Mini kit. After blood collection by leukapheresis, PBMCs were isolated using Ficoll-Histopaque density gradient centrifugation and then cryopreserved in the vapor phase of liquid nitrogen. Material: PBMCs. Rearrangement joined TRBV5-1 to TRBJ2-1, with 7 middle bases fitting TRBD1. The sequence was collected from a woman between 40 and 50 years old in good health. Some clones in this sample may be carry-over from other donors' samples. This receptor carries the CDR3 CASSFGVRGGPTLYNEQFF. The DNA sequence is as follows: TGCGCCAGCAGCTTTGGCGTTAGAGGGGGCCCTACCCTCTACAATGAGCAGTTCTTC.